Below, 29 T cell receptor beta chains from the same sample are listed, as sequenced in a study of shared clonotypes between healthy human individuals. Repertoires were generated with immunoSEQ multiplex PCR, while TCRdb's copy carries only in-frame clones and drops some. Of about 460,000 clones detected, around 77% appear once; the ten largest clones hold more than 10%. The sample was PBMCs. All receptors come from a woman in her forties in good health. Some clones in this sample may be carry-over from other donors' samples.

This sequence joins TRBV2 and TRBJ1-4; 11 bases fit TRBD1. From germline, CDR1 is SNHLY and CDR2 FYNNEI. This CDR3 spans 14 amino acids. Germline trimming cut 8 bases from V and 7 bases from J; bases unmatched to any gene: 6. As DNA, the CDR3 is TGTGCCAGCCGCCGGGGGACAGGGGGTGAAAAACTGTTTTTT. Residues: CASRRGTGGEKLFF.

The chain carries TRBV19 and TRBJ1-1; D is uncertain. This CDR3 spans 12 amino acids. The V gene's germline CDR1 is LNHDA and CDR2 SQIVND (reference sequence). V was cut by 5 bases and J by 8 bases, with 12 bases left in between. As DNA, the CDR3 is TGTGCCAGTAGTGAACTGACGGACGAAGCTTTCTTT. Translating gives CASSELTDEAFF.

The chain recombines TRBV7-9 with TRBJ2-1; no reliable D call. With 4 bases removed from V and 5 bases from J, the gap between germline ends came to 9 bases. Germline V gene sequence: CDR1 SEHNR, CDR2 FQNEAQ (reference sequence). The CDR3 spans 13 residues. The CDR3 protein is CASSYRVHNEQFF. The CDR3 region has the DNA TGTGCCAGCAGCTACCGGGTTCACAATGAGCAGTTCTTC.

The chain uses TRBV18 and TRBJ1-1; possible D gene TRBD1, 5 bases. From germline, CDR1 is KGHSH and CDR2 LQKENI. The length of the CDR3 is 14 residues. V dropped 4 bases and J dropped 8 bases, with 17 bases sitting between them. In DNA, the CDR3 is TGTGCCAGCTCACTTAGTGGACACCCGAAAGAAGCTTTCTTT. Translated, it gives CASSLSGHPKEAFF.

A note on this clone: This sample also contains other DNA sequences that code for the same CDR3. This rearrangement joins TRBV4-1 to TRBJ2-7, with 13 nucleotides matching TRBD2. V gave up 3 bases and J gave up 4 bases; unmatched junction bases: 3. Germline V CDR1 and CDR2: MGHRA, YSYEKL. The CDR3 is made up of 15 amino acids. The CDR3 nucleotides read TGCGCCAGCAGCCAGGGACTAGCGGGGATTTACGAGCAGTACTTC. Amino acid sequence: CASSQGLAGIYEQYF.

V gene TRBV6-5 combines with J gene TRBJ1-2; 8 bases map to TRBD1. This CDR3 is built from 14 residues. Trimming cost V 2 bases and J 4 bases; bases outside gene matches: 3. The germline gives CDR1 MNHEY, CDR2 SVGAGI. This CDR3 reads CASSYQGQGYGYTF. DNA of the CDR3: TGTGCCAGCAGTTACCAAGGACAGGGCTATGGCTACACCTTC.

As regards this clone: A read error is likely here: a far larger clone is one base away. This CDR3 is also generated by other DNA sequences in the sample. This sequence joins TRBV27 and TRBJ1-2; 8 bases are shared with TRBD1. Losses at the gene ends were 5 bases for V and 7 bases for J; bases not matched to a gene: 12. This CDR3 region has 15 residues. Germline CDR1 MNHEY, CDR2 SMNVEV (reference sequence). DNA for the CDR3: TGTGCCAGCAGTCCTTTAGGGCAGGGGGCGTCTGGCTACACCTTC. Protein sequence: CASSPLGQGASGYTF.

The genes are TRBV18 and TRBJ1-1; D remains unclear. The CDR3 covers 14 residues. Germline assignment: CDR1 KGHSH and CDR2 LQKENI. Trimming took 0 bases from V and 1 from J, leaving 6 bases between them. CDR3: CASSPPSWNTEAFF. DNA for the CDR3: TGTGCCAGCTCACCACCGAGTTGGAACACTGAAGCTTTCTTT.

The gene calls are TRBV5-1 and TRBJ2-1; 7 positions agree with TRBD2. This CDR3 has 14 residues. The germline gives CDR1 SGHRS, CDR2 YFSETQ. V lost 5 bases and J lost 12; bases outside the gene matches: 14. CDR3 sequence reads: CASRAGLYLSGQFF. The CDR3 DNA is TGCGCCAGCAGAGCGGGACTGTATCTATCCGGGCAGTTCTTC.

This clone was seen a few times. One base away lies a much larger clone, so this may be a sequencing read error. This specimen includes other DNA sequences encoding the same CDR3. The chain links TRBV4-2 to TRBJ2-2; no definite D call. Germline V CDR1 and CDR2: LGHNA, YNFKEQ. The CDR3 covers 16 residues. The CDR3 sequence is CASSQDILGNTGELFF. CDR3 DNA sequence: TGTGCTAGCAGCCAAGATATCCTAGGGAACACCGGGGAGCTGTTTTTT.

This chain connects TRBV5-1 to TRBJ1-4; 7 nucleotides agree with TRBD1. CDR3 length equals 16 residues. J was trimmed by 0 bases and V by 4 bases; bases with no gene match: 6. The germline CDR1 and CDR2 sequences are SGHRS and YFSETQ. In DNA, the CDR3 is TGCGCCAGCAGCGATAACAGGGGCACAACTAATGAAAAACTGTTTTTT. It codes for CASSDNRGTTNEKLFF.

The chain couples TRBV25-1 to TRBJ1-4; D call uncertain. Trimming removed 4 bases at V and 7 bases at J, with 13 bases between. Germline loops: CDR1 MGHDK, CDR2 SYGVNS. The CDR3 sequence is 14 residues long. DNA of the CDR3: TGTGCCAGCAGTGCGGAGCCTCAAGGTGAAAAACTGTTTTTT. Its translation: CASSAEPQGEKLFF.

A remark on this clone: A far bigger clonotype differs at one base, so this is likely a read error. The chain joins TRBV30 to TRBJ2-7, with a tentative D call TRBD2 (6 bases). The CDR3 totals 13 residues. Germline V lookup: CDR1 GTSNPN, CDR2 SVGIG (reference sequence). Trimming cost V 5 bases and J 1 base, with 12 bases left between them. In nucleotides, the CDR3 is TGTGCCTGGGGGGCGCGGGGTTCCTACGAGCAGTACTTC. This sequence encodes CAWGARGSYEQYF.

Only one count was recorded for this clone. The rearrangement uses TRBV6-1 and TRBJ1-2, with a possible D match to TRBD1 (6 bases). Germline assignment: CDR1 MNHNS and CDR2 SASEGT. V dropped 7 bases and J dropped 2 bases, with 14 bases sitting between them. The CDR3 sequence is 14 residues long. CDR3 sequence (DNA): TGTGCCAGCAATCCTCGACAGGTGAACTATGGCTACACCTTC. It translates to CASNPRQVNYGYTF.

The CDR3 reads CASSLSGVGNIQYF. In DNA form, the CDR3 reads TGTGCCAGCAGCTTGTCCGGGGTTGGGAACATTCAGTACTTC. V and J are TRBV5-4 and TRBJ2-4; D perhaps matches TRBD2 (5 bases). The CDR3 has 14 amino acids. The V and J ends lost 1 base and 7 bases respectively, with 12 bases between them. CDR1 and CDR2 (germline): SGHNT, YYREEE (reference sequence).

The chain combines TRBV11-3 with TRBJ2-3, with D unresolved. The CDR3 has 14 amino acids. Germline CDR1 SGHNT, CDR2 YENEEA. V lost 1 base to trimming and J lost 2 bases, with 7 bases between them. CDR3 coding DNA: TGTGCCAGCAGCTTAGGCGCTATCACAGATACGCAGTATTTT. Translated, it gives CASSLGAITDTQYF.

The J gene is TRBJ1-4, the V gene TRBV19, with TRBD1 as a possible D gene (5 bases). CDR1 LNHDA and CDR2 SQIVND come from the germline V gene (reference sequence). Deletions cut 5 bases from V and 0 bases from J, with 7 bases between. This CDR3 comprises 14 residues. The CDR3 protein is CASSWGSTNEKLFF. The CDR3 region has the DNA TGTGCCAGTAGTTGGGGGTCAACTAATGAAAAACTGTTTTTT.

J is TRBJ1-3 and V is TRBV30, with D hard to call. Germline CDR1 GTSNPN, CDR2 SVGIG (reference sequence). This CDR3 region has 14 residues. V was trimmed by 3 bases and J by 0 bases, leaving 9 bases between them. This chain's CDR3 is CAWREGNSGNTIYF. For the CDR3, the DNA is TGTGCCTGGAGGGAGGGAAACTCTGGAAACACCATATATTTT.

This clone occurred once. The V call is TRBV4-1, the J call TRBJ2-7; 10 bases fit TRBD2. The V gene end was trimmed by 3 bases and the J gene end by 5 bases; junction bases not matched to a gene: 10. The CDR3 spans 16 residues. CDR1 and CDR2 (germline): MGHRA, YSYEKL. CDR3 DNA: TGCGCCAGCAGCCATAGCCTAGCGGGAGCTGGCCACGAGCAGTACTTC. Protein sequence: CASSHSLAGAGHEQYF.

CDR3 nucleotides: TGTGCCAGCAGCTTAGTTCGGGACAGACGGACCGGGGAGCTGTTTTTT. Translating it yields CASSLVRDRRTGELFF. The chain uses TRBV7-9 and TRBJ2-2; 7 bases fit TRBD1. CDR3 size: 16 residues. J lost 5 bases, V lost 1 base, and 7 bases had no gene match. Looked up from germline, CDR1 is SEHNR and CDR2 is FQNEAQ (reference sequence). Full variable domain (remainder filled in from reference TRBV7-9 and TRBJ2-2): DTGVSQNPRHKITKRGQNVTFRCDPISEHNRLYWYRQTLGQGPEFLTYFQNEAQLEKSRLLSDRFSAERPKGSFSTLEIQRTEQGDSAMYLCASSLVRDRRTGELFFGEGSRLTVL.

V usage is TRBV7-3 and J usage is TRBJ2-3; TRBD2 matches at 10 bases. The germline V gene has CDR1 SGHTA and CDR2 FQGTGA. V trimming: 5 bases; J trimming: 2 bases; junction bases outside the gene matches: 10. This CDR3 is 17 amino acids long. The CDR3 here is CASSPSGSGSFTDTQYF. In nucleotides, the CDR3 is TGTGCCAGCAGCCCTAGCGGGAGTGGGTCTTTCACAGATACGCAGTATTTT.

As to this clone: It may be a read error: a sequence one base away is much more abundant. The CDR3 DNA reads as TGTGCCAGCTCACCAGGGCAGGGAGGCGGTAAAACTAGGAGCTCCTACGAGCAGTACTTC. Amino acid sequence: CASSPGQGGGKTRSSYEQYF. This rearrangement joins TRBV18 to TRBJ2-7; D may be TRBD2 (6 bases). The germline gives CDR1 KGHSH, CDR2 LQKENI. The V end lost 2 bases, the J end lost 0 bases, and 26 bases lay between the germline ends. This CDR3 contains 20 residues.

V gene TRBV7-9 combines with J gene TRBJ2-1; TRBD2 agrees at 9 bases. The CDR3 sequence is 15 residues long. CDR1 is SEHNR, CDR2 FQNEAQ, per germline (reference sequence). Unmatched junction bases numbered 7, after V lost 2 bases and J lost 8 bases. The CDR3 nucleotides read TGTGCCAGCAGCTTAACAGCGGGAGGTCGTGATGAGCAGTTCTTC. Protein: CASSLTAGGRDEQFF.

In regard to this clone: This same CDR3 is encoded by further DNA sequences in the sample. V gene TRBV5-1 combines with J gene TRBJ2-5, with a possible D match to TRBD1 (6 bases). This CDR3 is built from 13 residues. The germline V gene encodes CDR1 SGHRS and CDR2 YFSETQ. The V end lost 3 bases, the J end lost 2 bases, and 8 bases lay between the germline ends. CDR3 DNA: TGCGCCAGCAGCTCAGGGGCACAAGAGACCCAGTACTTC. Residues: CASSSGAQETQYF.

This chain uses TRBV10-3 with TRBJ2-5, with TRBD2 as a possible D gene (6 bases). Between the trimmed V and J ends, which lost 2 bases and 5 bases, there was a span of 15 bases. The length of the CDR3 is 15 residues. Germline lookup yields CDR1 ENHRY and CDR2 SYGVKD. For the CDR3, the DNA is TGTGCCATCAGTGAGCGAGCAGCGGGCTGGGAGACCCAGTACTTC. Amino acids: CAISERAAGWETQYF.

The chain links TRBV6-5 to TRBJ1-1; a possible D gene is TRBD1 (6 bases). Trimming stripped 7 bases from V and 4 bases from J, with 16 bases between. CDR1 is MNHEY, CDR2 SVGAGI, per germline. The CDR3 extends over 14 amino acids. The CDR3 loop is CASTITQGSTEAFF. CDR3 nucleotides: TGTGCCAGCACTATAACCCAGGGGAGCACTGAAGCTTTCTTT.

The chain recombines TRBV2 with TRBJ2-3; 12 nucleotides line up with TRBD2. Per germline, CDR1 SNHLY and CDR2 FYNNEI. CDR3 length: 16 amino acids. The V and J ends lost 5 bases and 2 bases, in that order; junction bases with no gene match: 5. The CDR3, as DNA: TGTGCCAGCAGTTCTGGACTAGCGGGAAACACAGATACGCAGTATTTT. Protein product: CASSSGLAGNTDTQYF.

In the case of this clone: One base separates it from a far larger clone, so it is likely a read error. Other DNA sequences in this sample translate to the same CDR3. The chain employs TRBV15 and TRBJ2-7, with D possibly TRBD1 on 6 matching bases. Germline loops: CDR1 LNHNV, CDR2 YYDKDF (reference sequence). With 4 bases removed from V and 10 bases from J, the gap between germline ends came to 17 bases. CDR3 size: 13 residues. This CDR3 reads CATSKGQMGEQYF. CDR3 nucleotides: TGTGCCACCAGCAAAGGACAGATGGGGGAACAGTACTTC.

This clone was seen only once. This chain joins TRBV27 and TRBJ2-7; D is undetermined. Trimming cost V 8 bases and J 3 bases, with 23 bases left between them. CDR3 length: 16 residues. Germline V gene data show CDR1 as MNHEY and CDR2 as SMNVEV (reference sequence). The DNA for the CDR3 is TGTGCCAGCCACTCGGGTGGACGGACCCTCGGCTACGAGCAGTACTTC. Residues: CASHSGGRTLGYEQYF.